This paragraph reports one TCR beta chain. Its target antigen remains unknown. Per-base qualities were not stored, and no clone one base away is much larger. The CDR3 runs 16 amino acids, cysteine and phenylalanine included. This entry keeps only the CDR3 DNA: 48 bases, framed from base 1. The germline V end is reduced by 5 bases and the J end by 3 bases; junction bases left unmatched: 7. Reading the germline V gene gives CDR1 MNHEY and CDR2 SVGEGT. This entry comes from a study of blood T cell repertoires in COVID-19 (dated by TCRdb to 2020 to 2021). The study in broad terms: The collaborator samples originated in the United States, Italy and Spain and spanned the acute and convalescent phases of COVID-19. The prospective study material was composed of cDNA or gDNA derived from T cells, B-cell-depleted T cells, or PBMCs. The dataset comprised deeply sampled blood TCRbeta repertoires from subjects exposed to, actively infected with, or recovered from COVID-19. The repertoires were released in a freely available public database meant as a resource for research on the immune response to SARS-CoV-2. Samples came from the ongoing ImmuneRACE study (first 160 participants) plus 1,254 subjects from 6 global collaborators. The sample metadata nearly always contained a de-identified subject ID, COVID-19 status, age in years and sex. Where available, HLA class I and class II types were obtained from metadata supplied by the sample provider rather than from assay-based typing. Overall study outcomes, separate from this receptor: The quantity of clinical and demographic metadata differed by source and by participant and was supplied without curation.

The immunoSEQ Assay, a bias-controlled multiplex PCR, was used to amplify TCRbeta CDR3 regions from genomic DNA. Regarding the original processing steps: Nucleated cell counts per sample were estimated from amplification of reference gene primers within the assay. To quantify the absolute abundance of each unique TCRbeta CDR3 rearrangement, sequence reads were collapsed and filtered. For each sample, productive Simpson clonality was calculated by taking the square root of Simpson's diversity index across productive rearrangements. TCRdb retrieved this table from immuneACCESS and kept in-frame rearrangements only. Not all clones are present; in checked studies, unresolved V genes account for under half, and no reason is known for the remainder. V and J calls and clone size are given by that table; D and trimming were obtained from the DNA. This sample lists 200,000 or so clones; more than 70% were detected once. The biggest ten clones account for less than 3.5% of the sample.

The collaborating institutions used their own protocols to collect whole blood in K2EDTA tubes. For TCRbeta analysis, collaborator samples were shipped as frozen whole blood, as isolated PBMCs, or as DNA extracted from either sample type. This TCR came from a woman aged 60 to 75 with acute or convalescent COVID-19. The sample was peripheral blood. The chain uses TRBV6-2 or TRBV6-3 and TRBJ2-1, with 10 middle bases fitting TRBD2. The DNA sequence follows: TGTGCCAGCAGTCCCCAGCGGGGGGGCGGCTACAATGAGCAGTTCTTC. Translated, this gives CASSPQRGGGYNEQFF.